The subject of this entry is one TCR beta chain. The data stem from a study of CD8 T cells in ankylosing spondylitis. V was trimmed by 0 bases and J by 7 bases, leaving 6 bases between them. The CDR3 totals 12 residues. CDR1 and CDR2 (germline): DFQATT, SNEGSKA (reference sequence). Quantitative barcoded 5'-RACE was used to prepare TCR beta libraries. TCRdb analysed the 5' RACE reads with MiXCR anew, one entry per CDR3 protein. The top ten hold 7.3% of the sample, which has about 140,000 distinct CDR3 sequences, 7% to 10% seen once. V and J are TRBV20-1 and TRBJ1-4; no clear D. The sequenced sample was synovial fluid, either unsorted or a sorted T cell fraction (not recorded which). The TCR was taken from a male donor with ankylosing spondylitis. The CDR3 nucleotides are TGCAGTGCTAGAGAATGGGGTGAAAAACTGTTTTTT. This gives the protein CSAREWGEKLFF.